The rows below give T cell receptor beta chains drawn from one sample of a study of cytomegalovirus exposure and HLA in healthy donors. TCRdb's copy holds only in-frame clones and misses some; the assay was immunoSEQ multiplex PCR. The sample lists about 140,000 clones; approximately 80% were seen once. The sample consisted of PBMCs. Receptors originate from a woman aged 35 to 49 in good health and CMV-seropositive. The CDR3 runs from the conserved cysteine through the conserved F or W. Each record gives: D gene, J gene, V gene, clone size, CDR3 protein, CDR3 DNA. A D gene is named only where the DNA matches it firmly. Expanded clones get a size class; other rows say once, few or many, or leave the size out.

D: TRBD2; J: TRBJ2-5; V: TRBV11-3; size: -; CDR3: CASSLDRIAGGKETQYF; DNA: TGTGCCAGCAGCTTAGATCGGATAGCGGGAGGGAAAGAGACCCAGTACTTC
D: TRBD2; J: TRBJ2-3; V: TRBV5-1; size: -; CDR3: CASSERTSGTDTQYF; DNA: TGCGCCAGCAGCGAACGGACTAGCGGCACAGATACGCAGTATTTT
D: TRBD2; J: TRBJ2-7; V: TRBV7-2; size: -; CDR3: CASSLTSGITYEQYF; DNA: TGTGCCAGCAGCTTAACTAGCGGGATAACCTACGAGCAGTACTTC
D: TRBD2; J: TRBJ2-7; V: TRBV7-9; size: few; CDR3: CASSPGLAGGTYEQYF; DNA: TGTGCCAGCAGTCCAGGACTAGCGGGAGGAACCTACGAGCAGTACTTC
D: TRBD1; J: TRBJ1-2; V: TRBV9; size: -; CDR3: CASSARGQGGGYTF; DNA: TGTGCCAGCAGCGCGCGGGGACAGGGAGGGGGCTACACCTTC
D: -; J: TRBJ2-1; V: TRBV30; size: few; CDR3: CAWTRLGPYNEQFF; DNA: TGTGCCTGGACCCGACTAGGTCCCTACAATGAGCAGTTCTTC
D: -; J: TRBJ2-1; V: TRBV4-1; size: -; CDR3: CASSRGATGPKGNEQFF; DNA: TGCGCCAGCAGCCGTGGAGCCACCGGGCCCAAGGGGAATGAGCAGTTCTTC
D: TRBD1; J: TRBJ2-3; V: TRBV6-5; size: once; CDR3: CSSRDSSTDTQYF; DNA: TGTTCAAGCCGGGACAGTAGCACAGATACGCAGTATTTT
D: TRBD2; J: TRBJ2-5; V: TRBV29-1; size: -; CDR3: CSVSGLALQETQYF; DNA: TGCAGCGTTAGCGGACTAGCGCTCCAAGAGACCCAGTACTTC
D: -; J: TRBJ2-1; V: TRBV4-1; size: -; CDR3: CASSQGTYNEQFF; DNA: TGCGCCAGCAGCCAAGGTACCTACAATGAGCAGTTCTTC
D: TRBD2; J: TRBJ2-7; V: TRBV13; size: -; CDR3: CASSKRGPYEQYF; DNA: TGTGCCAGCAGCAAGCGGGGGCCCTACGAGCAGTACTTC
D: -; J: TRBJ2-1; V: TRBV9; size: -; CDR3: CASSVLAKPYNEQFF; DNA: TGTGCCAGCAGCGTGCTAGCGAAACCCTACAATGAGCAGTTCTTC
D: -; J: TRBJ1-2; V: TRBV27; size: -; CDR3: CASRRTYDSTNYGYTF; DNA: TGTGCCAGCCGACGCACTTACGACAGTACTAACTATGGCTACACCTTC
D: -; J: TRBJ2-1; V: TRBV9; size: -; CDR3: CASSPGEGDEQFF; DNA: TGTGCCAGCAGCCCAGGTGAGGGCGATGAGCAGTTCTTC
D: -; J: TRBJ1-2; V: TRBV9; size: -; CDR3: CASSAGGGDGYGYTF; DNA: TGTGCCAGCAGCGCCGGGGGGGGCGACGGCTATGGCTACACCTTC
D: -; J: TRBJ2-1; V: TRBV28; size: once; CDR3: CASSFSMGDYNEQFF; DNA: TGTGCCAGCAGTTTCTCGATGGGAGACTACAATGAGCAGTTCTTC
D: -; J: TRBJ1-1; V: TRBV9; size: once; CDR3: CASSDRIDTEAFF; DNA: TGTGCCAGCAGCGACAGGATCGACACTGAAGCTTTCTTT
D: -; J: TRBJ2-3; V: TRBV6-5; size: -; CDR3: CASSRDSTDTQYF; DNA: TGTGCCAGCAGTCGCGACTCCACAGATACGCAGTATTTT
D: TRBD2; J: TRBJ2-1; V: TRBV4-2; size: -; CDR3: CASSQMIIGSGAYNEQFF; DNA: TGTGCCAGCAGCCAAATGATCATAGGTAGCGGGGCCTACAATGAGCAGTTCTTC
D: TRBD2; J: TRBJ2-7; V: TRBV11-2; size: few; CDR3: CASRGSGRGVGGTYEQYF; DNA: TGTGCCAGCCGAGGGAGCGGGAGGGGGGTAGGGGGGACCTACGAGCAGTACTTC
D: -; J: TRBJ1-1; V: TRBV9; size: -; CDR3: CASSPSGDHTEAFF; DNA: TGTGCCAGCAGCCCATCGGGGGACCACACTGAAGCTTTCTTT
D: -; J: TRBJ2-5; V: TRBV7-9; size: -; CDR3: CASSLGHLQETQYF; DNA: TGTGCCAGCAGCTTGGGACACCTCCAAGAGACCCAGTACTTC
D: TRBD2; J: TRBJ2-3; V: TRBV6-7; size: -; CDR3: CASRGISGRGSNPPDTQYF; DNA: TGTGCCAGCAGGGGCATTAGCGGGAGAGGGTCGAACCCACCAGATACGCAGTATTTT
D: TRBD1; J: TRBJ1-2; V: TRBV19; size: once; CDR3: CASSILGQGAHGYTF; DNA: TGTGCCAGTAGTATTCTGGGACAGGGGGCGCATGGCTACACCTTC
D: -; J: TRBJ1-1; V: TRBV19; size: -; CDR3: CASSSTGTRNTEAFF; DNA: TGTGCCAGTAGTTCTACCGGGACACGGAACACTGAAGCTTTCTTT
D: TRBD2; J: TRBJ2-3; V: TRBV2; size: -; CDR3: CASVRLAGRSDTQYF; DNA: TGTGCCAGCGTACGACTAGCGGGGAGGTCAGATACGCAGTATTTT
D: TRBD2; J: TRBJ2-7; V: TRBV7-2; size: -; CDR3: CASSAPRTSGRYEQYF; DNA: TGTGCCAGCAGCGCCCCGCGGACTAGCGGGAGATACGAGCAGTACTTC
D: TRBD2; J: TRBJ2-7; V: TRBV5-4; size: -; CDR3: CASSPGTSGISEQYF; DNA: TGTGCCAGCAGCCCCGGGACTAGCGGGATTTCGGAGCAGTACTTC
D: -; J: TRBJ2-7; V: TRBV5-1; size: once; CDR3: CASSFDGQPGDGGQYF; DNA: TGCGCCAGCAGCTTCGACGGCCAGCCGGGTGACGGAGGGCAGTACTTC
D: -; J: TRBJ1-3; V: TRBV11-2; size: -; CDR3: CASSFLSSGNTIYF; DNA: TGTGCCAGCAGCTTCCTGAGCTCTGGAAACACCATATATTTT
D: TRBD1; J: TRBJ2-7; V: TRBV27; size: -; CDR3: CASSRSGTGGYEQYF; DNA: TGTGCCAGCAGTCGGTCCGGGACAGGGGGCTACGAGCAGTACTTC
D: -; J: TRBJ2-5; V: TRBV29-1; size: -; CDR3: CSVLNPTTRMETQYF; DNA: TGCAGCGTTTTAAACCCCACGACTAGGATGGAGACCCAGTACTTC
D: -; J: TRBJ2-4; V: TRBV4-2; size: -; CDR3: CASSQGLNIQYF; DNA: TGTGCCAGCAGCCAAGGACTGAACATTCAGTACTTC
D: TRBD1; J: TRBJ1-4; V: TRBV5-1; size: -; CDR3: CASGSGTVNEKLFF; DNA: TGCGCCAGCGGTTCAGGGACAGTGAATGAAAAACTGTTTTTT
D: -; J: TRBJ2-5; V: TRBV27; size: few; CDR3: CASSLGGEETQYF; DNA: TGTGCCAGCAGTTTGGGGGGTGAGGAGACCCAGTACTTC